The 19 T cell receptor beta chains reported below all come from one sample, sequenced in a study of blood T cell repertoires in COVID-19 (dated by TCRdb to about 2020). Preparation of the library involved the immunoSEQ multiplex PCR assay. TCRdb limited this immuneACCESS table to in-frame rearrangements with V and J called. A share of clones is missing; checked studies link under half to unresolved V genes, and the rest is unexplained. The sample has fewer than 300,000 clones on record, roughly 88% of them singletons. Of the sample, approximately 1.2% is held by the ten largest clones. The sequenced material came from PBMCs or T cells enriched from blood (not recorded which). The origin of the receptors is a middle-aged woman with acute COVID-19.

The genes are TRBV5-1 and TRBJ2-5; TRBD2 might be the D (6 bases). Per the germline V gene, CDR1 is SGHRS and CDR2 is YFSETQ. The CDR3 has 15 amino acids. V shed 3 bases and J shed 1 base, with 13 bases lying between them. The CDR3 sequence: CASSSTGTPQETQYF. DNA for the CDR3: TGCGCCAGCAGCTCCACTGGGACTCCCCAAGAGACCCAGTACTTC.

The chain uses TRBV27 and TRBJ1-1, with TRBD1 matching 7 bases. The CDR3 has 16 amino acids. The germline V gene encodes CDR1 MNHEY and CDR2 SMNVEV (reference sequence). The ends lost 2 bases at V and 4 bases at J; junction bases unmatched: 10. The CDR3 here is CASSLVARTGGTEAFF. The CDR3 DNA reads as TGTGCCAGCAGTTTAGTGGCTCGGACAGGTGGCACTGAAGCTTTCTTT.

The CDR3 nucleotides are TGTGCCAGCTCAAGGACTAGCGGGCATAGGGGTTTCGGTGAGCAGTACGTC. It codes for CASSRTSGHRGFGEQYV. V is TRBV18 and J is TRBJ2-7; 11 nucleotides agree with TRBD2. CDR1 is KGHSH and CDR2 is LQKENI in the germline V gene. V lost 5 bases, J lost 7 bases, and 16 bases stayed unmatched. The CDR3 loop spans 17 amino acids.

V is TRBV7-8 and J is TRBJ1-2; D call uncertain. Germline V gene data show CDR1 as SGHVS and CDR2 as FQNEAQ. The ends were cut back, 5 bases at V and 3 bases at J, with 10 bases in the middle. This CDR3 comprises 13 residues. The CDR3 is CASSPGIHYGYTF. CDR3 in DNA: TGTGCCAGCAGCCCCGGGATCCACTATGGCTACACCTTC.

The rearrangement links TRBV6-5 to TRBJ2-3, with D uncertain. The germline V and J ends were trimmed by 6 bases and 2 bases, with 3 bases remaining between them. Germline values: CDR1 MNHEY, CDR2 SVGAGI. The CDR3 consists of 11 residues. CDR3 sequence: CASRYTDTQYF. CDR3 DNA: TGTGCCAGCAGATACACAGATACGCAGTATTTT.

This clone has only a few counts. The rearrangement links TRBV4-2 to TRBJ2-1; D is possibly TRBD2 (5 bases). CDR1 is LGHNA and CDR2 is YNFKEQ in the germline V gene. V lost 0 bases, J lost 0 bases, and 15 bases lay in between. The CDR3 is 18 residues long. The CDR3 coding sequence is TGTGCCAGCAGCCAAGAACTTCAGCGGAACCCCTCCTACAATGAGCAGTTCTTC. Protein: CASSQELQRNPSYNEQFF.

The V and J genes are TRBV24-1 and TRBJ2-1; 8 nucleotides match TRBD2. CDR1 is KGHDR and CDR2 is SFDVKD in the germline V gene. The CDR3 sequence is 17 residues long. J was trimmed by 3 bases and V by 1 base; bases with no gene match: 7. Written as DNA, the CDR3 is TGTGCCACCAGTGATTTATTCGGCGGGAGGAACTACAATGAGCAGTTCTTC. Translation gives CATSDLFGGRNYNEQFF.

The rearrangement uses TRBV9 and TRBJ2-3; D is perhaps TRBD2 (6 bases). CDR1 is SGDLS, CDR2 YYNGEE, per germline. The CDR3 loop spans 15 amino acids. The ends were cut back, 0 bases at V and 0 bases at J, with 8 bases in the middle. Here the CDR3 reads CASSVGGVSTDTQYF. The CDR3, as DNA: TGTGCCAGCAGCGTAGGGGGGGTCAGCACAGATACGCAGTATTTT.

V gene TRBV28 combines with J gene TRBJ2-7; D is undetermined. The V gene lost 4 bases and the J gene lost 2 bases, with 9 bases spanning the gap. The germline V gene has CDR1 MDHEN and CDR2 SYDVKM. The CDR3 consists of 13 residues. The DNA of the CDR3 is TGTGCCAGCAGTTCCAACACCCCCTACGAGCAGTACTTC. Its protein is CASSSNTPYEQYF.

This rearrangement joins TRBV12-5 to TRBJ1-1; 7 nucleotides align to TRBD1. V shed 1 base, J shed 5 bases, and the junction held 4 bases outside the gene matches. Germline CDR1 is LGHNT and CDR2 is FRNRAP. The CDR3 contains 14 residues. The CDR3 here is CASGLGTGDTEAFF. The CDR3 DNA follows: TGTGCTAGTGGTTTGGGGACAGGAGATACTGAAGCTTTCTTT.

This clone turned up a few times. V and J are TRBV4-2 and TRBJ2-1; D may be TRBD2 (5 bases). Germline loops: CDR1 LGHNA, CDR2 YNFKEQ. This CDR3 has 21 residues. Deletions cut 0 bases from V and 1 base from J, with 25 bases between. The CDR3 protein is CASSQDPQRQPSILSYNEQFF. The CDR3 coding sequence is TGTGCCAGCAGCCAAGACCCCCAGCGGCAACCGTCAATTCTATCCTACAATGAGCAGTTCTTC.

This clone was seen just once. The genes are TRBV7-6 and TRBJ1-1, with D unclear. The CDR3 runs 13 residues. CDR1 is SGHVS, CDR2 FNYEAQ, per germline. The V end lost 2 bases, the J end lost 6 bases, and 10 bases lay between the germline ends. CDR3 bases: TGTGCCAGCAGCTTATCCCGAGAGGCTGAAGCTTTCTTT. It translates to CASSLSREAEAFF.

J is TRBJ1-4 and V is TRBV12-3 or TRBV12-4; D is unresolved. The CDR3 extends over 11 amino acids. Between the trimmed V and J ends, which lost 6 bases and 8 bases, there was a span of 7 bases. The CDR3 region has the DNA TGTGCCAGCAGGGAGGAAGAAAAACTGTTTTTT. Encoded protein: CASREEEKLFF.

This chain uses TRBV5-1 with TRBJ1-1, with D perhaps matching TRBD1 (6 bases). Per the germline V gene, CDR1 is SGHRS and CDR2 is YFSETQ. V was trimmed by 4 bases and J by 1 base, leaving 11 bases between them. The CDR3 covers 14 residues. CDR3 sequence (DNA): TGCGCCAGCAGCGGCCGGGACACGAACACTGAAGCTTTCTTT. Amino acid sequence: CASSGRDTNTEAFF.

CDR3 DNA: TGCGCCAGCAGCGTCCAGGGCCACTCCTCACCCTATGGCTACACCTTC. Residues: CASSVQGHSSPYGYTF. The chain links TRBV5-1 to TRBJ1-2; possibly TRBD1 for D (5 bases). Germline CDR1 SGHRS, CDR2 YFSETQ. The CDR3 loop spans 16 amino acids. The V gene lost 4 bases and the J gene lost 4 bases, with 20 bases spanning the gap.

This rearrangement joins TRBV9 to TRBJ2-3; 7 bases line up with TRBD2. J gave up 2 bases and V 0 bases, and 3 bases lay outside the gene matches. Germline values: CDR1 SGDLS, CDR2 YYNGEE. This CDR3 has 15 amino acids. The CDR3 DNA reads TGTGCCAGCAGCGTAGGAGGGACTAACACAGATACGCAGTATTTT. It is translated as CASSVGGTNTDTQYF.

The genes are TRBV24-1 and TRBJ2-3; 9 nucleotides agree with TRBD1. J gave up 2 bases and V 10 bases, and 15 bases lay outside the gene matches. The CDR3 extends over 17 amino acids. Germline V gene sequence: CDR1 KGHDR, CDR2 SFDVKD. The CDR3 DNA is TGTGCCACGGCCGGAGTCGGGACAGGGACATTCACAGATACGCAGTATTTT. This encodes CATAGVGTGTFTDTQYF.

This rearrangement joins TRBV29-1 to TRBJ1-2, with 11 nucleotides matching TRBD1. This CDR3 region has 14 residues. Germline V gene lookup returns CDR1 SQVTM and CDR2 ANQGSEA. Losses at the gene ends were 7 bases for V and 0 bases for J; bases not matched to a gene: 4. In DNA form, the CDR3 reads TGCAGCGGGTCGGGACAGGGGGCTAACTATGGCTACACCTTC. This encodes CSGSGQGANYGYTF.

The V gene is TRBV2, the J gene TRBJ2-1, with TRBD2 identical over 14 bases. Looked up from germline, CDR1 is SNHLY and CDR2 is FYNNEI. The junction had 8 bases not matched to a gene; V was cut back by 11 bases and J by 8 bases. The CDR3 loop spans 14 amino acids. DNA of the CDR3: TGTGCCGGGGAGCCGGGACTAGCGGGAGATGAGCAGTTCTTC. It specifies CAGEPGLAGDEQFF.